This T cell receptor beta chain was captured in a study of PD-1 blockade in mismatch repair-deficient tumors. For this clone: Its target is unknown.

Regarding time point: archival surgical resection tumor tissue. PCR or immunohistochemistry showed mismatch repair deficiency in every enrolled patient. TCR sequencing covered a few patients who responded to pembrolizumab. Tumor tissue came from archival surgical resections of a few responders. TCRdb keeps only in-frame clones here, not all; method: immunoSEQ multiplex PCR. Here the sample spans 3,500 to 4,500 clones, about 79% being singletons. V was clipped by 3 bases and J by 7 bases; unmatched bases: 6. CDR1 and CDR2 from the germline V gene are SGHAT and FQDESV (reference sequence). The CDR3 has 15 amino acids. Study-wide findings and caveats: Tumor-resident clones, often undetectable pretreatment in blood, expanded then contracted after pembrolizumab.

The clonotype was recovered from an adult with mismatch repair-deficient cancer. The sequencing used primary tumor tissue, collected from a patient treated with pembrolizumab. The chain employs TRBV11-1 and TRBJ2-2; 9 bases agree with TRBD2. The CDR3 here is CASSFSGRGIGELFF. The CDR3 DNA reads as TGTGCCAGCAGCTTTAGCGGGAGAGGCATCGGGGAGCTGTTTTTT.